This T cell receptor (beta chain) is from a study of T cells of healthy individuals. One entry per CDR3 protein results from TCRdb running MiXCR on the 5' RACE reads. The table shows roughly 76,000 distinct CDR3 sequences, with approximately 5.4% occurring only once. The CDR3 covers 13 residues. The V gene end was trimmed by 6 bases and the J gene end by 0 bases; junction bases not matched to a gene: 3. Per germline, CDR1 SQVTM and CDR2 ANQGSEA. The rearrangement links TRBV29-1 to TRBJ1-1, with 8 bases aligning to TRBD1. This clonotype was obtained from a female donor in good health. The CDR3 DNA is TGCAGCGTGAAGGACAGGGTGAACACTGAAGCTTTCTTT. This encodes CSVKDRVNTEAFF. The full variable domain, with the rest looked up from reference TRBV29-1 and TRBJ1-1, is SAVISQKPSRDICQRGTSLTIQCQVDSQVTMMFWYRQQPGQSLTLIATANQGSEATYESGFVIDKFPISRPNLTFSTLTVSNMSPEDSSIYLCSVKDRVNTEAFFGQGTRLTVV.